The entry that follows covers one T cell receptor beta chain sequence. Its cognate antigen has yet to be identified. Base qualities are not recorded, but no much larger clone differs from it by a single base. The sample belongs to a study of T cells in Graves' hyperthyroidism and ophthalmopathy (dated by TCRdb to about 2019). Concerning the study at large: Peripheral blood samples were taken at the time of initial diagnosis, prior to any treatment. After blood sampling, hyperthyroidism patients were treated with methimazole at a starting dose of 30 mg daily, and ophthalmopathy patients were treated with high-dose intravenous methylprednisolone. Thyroid tissue and blood T-cell repertoires from about six Graves' hyperthyroidism patients were also compared in the study. The paper describes TCR Vbeta CDR3 sequencing of 135 peripheral blood samples, made up of some 42 ophthalmopathy patients, some 80 hyperthyroidism patients and 17 progressor patients. The 100 discovery patients were divided at random into training and test sets in a 7:3 ratio. Whether ophthalmopathy could be predicted prospectively was tested in an independent validation cohort made up of about 20 hyperthyroidism patients plus 17 patients who later progressed to ophthalmopathy. To identify TCR V-J signatures that set the groups apart, the researchers used a discovery cohort of about a hundred patients, made up of about 44 with Graves' ophthalmopathy and about 55 with stable Graves' hyperthyroidism. Paper-wide results and their limitations: No statistical method was used to fix the sample size in advance, and group allocation was not hidden from the investigators. A 13 V-J signature model separated ophthalmopathy from stable hyperthyroidism, with approximately 86% sensitivity and 81% to 82% specificity in cross-validation and 80%/75% in testing. Most expanded thyroid clonotypes (frequency above 0.001) were also detected in blood, a finding suggesting that blood repertoires may reflect thyroid immune responses. In validation, progression to ophthalmopathy was predicted by the model with nearly 71% sensitivity and roughly 76% specificity, a median of approximately 6.5 months before onset.

Graves' hyperthyroidism was defined as stable when no progression to ophthalmopathy occurred over 18 months of follow-up. Hyperthyroidism patients were newly diagnosed, with disease duration under 2 months, and aged 18 to 65 years. The study excluded patients with uncontrolled infections, other autoimmune diseases, pregnancy or lactation. Clinical symptoms, serum thyroxine and TRAb, thyroid ultrasound, and orbital computed tomography formed the basis for the diagnoses. PBMCs were isolated from approximately 10 ml of fresh peripheral blood by Ficoll-Paque density gradient centrifugation. Trizol reagent was used to extract total RNA, and RNA quality was then checked on an Agilent 2100 Bioanalyzer. CDR1 and CDR2 (SGDLS, YYNGEE) derive from the germline V gene. The CDR3 numbers 15 residues from cysteine through phenylalanine. Only the CDR3 part of the read is kept: 45 bases, read in frame from the first base. The germline V and J ends show losses of 4 bases and 1 base respectively, and no gene match explains 6 bases of the junction.

Amplification of TCR beta CDR3 regions was carried out from RNA transcripts. The first round of RT-PCR for the TCR CDR3 was performed with the HTBI primer set and the Qiagen OneStep RT-PCR kit. Libraries were constructed in a second round of multiplex PCR, after which size selection and purification were carried out. Libraries were sequenced paired-end with 100 bp reads on an Illumina HiSeq2000. The study's processing was this. SOAPnuke was used to process the raw data, with reads discarded if the reads contained adapters or uncalled bases, had a mean Phred below 15, or lacked an exact constant-primer or identifier match. COPE v1.2.5 was used to merge the high-quality paired reads, and each unique nucleotide sequence was defined as a clonotype. Clonotypes were aligned to IMGT TRBV, TRBD and TRBJ reference segments using MiTCR v1.1. Analysis was restricted to V-J combinations with a frequency above 0.0001, which covered about 99% of repertoires. The TCS score was defined as F50 (clonal expansion) divided by E x V (chaos), with BLOSUM62-based TCRdist calculated between CDR3 peptides within each V-J. Welch's t-statistics and random forest reduced fewer than 550 V-J features to roughly 13, which were used in a naive Bayes classifier (R e1071). The similarity between thyroid and blood repertoires was quantified using the Morisita-Horn index. TCRdb reworked the public reads: Q25 trimming with fastp, MiXCR clone assembly, productive beta chains retained. Rows are combined by CDR3 protein, so each entry shows the most common genes and DNA. TCRdb, not the original authors, processed these V and J calls. Counted in this sample were hundreds of thousands of distinct CDR3 sequences; around 38% of them appeared once. 7.5% to 9.5% of the sample rests with the top ten.

This TCR was recovered from a man younger than 35 with Graves' hyperthyroidism. The rearrangement combines TRBV9 with TRBJ2-5; 8 central bases correspond to TRBD2. The sequenced sample was blood. The nucleotide sequence reads TGTGCCAGCAGCCCCGGGGGGGGGGTCCAAGAGACCCAGTACTTC. Its translation is CASSPGGGVQETQYF.